Below, one T cell receptor beta chain is given with its context. What it recognizes is unknown. Reverse transcription of all isolated RNA meant that expressed TCRB transcripts were sequenced. TCRdb's table, derived via immunoSEQ multiplex PCR, lists solely in-frame clones and lacks some. The sample contains about 190,000 clones, over 6% of which appear only once. The data were taken from a study of beta chain features in type 1 diabetes. Findings and caveats of the study: For patients, the naive, central memory and Treg TCRB repertoires appeared more alike than for healthy donors. The study found moderately but significantly shorter TCRB CDR3s in all four CD4+ subsets of Type 1 diabetes patients.

Researchers reported sorting CD4+ naive, central memory, regulatory and stem cell-like memory cells via CD45RO/CCR7/CD25/CD127/CD95/CD27. All of the sorted populations showed purity greater than 98%. Trimming cost V 6 bases and J 4 bases, with 13 bases left between them. This CDR3 spans 14 amino acids. Per germline, CDR1 MNHEY and CDR2 SVGAGI. Sequencing was performed on central memory CD4+ T cells from blood. The source is a man aged 18 to 29 with type 1 diabetes. V is TRBV6-5 and J is TRBJ1-5; possible D gene TRBD1, 6 bases. DNA of the CDR3: TGTGCCAGCAGCCCAGGGGATTCAAATCAGCCCCAGCATTTT. Residues: CASSPGDSNQPQHF.